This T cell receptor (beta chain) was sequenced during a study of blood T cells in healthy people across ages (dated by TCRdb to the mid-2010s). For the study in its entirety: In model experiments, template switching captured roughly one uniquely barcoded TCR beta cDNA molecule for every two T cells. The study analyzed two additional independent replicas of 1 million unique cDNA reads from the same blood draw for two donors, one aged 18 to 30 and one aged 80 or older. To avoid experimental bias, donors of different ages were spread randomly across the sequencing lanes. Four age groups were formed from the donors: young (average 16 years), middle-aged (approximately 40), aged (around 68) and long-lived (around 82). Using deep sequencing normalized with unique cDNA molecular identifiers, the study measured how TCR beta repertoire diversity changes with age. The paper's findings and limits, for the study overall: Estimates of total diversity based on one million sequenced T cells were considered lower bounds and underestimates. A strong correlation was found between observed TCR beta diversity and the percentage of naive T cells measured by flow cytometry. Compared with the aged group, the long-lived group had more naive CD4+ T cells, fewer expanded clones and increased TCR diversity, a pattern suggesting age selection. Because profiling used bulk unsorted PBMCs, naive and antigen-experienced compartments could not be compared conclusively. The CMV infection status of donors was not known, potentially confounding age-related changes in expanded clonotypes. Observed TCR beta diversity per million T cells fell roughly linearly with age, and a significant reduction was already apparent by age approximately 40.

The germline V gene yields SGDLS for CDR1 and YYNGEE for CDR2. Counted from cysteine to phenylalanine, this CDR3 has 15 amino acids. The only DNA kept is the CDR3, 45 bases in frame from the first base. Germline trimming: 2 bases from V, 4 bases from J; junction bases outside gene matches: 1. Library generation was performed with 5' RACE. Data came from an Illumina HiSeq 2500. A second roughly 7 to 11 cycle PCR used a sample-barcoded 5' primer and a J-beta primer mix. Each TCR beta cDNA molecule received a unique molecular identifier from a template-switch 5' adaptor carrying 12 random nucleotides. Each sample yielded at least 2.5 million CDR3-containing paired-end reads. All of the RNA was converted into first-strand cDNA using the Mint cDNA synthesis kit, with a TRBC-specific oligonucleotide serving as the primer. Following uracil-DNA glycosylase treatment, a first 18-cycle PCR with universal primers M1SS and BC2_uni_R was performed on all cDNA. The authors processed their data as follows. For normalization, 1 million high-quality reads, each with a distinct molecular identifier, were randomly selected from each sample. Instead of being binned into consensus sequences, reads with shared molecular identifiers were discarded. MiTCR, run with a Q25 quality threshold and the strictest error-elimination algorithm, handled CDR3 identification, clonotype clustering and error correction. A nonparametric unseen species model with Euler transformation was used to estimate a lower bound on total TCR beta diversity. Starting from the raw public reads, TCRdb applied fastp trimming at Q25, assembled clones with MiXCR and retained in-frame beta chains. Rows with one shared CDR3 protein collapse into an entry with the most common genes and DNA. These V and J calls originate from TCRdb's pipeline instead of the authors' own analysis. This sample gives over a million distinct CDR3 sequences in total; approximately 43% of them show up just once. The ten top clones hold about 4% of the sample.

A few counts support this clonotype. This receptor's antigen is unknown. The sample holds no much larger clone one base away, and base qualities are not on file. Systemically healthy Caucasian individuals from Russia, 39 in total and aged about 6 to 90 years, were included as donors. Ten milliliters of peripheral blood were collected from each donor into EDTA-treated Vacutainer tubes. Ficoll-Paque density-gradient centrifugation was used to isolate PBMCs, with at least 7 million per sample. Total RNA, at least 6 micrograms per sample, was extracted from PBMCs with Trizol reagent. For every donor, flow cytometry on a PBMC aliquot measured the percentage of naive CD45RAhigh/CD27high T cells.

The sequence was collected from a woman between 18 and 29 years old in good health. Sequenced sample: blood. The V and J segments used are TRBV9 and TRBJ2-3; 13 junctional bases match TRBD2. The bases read TGTGCCAGCAGCGTGACTAGCGGGGGGCCAGATACGCAGTATTTT. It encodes CASSVTSGGPDTQYF.